This section outlines one T cell receptor beta chain sequence together with its context. Some clones are missing from TCRdb's copy, which holds only in-frame ones; the method was immunoSEQ multiplex PCR. The table shows 170,000 or so clones, with roughly 94% occurring only once. The germline V and J ends were trimmed by 5 bases and 4 bases, with 20 bases remaining between them. CDR1 LNHNV and CDR2 YYDKDF come from the germline V gene (reference sequence). This CDR3 is 17 amino acids long. These data are taken from a study of control samples from healthy donors and cancer patients. This sequence joins TRBV15 and TRBJ1-4; D not resolved. The receptor's source is a woman younger than 30 in good health. Sequencing was performed on blood. The CDR3 nucleotides are TGTGCCACCAGCCGATCGGACCCCCGAGGGAGTAATGAAAAACTGTTTTTT. This translates into CATSRSDPRGSNEKLFF.